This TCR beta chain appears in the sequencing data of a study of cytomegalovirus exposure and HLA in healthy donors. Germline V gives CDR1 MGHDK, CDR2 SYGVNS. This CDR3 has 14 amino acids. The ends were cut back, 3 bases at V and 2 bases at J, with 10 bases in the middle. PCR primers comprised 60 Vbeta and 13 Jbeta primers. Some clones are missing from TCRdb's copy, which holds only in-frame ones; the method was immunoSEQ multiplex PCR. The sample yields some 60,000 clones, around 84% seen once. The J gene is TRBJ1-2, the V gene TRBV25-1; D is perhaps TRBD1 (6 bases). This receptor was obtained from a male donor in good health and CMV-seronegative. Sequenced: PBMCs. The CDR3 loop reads CASSELDRNYGYTF. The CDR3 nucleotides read TGTGCCAGCAGTGAGTTAGACAGGAACTATGGCTACACCTTC.